Listed here is a single T cell receptor beta chain. Its antigen specificity is not known. No much larger clonotype is one base removed from it; base qualities were not supplied. The entry originates in a study of T cell responses to AZD1222 COVID-19 vaccine (dated by TCRdb to 2020 to 2023). Looking at the study overall: TCR sequencing covered fewer than 250 trial participants: 200 to 210 given two doses of AZD1222 and some 25 given two doses of MenACWY control vaccine. Trial participants were enrolled by age into subgroups of 18-55, 56-69 and 70-plus years, and around 150, 28 and 57 TCR-sequenced participants, respectively, were included in these subgroups. Overall results and qualifications from the work: Participants were mostly white British, with more females than males. The authors suggested clonal diversity may have been underestimated. Conclusions about previously exposed vaccinees were limited because only five to seven AZD1222 recipients were SARS-CoV-2 seropositive at baseline. The 56-69-year group was small, and its depth increase did not reach significance, likely because of low power. Because no day 14 peak-response samples were available, repertoires were characterized only after the peak T cell response. Spike-specific TCR breadth and depth rose significantly after two AZD1222 doses compared with day 0 and with MenACWY recipients. Nearly half of unique spike-specific TCRs reportedly recognized epitopes outside regions mutated in the B.1.351 and B.1.1.7 variants. CD4 TCRs associated with the vaccine covered the entire spike protein, and the dominant responses were in regions 160-218 and 743-854.

The CDR3 regions of human TCRbeta chains were subjected to immunosequencing. The paper's data handling went like this. TCRs in the repertoires were compared against a reference library of SARS-CoV-2-specific TCRs that had been generated with the MIRA antigen-specificity platform. Breadth meant the fraction of unique TCRs that were SARS-CoV-2-associated, whereas depth meant the fraction of total T cells that were SARS-CoV-2-associated. Using the MIRA data, each spike-specific TCR was mapped to the spike region that the TCR reacts to and placed in a CD4 or CD8 class. Log10-transformed breadth and depth values were compared by one-way ANOVA with Sidak's multiple comparisons tests. What TCRdb holds here is the immuneACCESS table cut down to in-frame rearrangements. Part of the clones is not present; checked against another copy, under half of the missing clones reflect an unresolved V gene, and the others are unexplained. V and J calls and clone size come straight from that table; D and trimming were deduced from the DNA. This sample has fewer than 150,000 clones in its table, and 89% of those were observed once. The top ten hold 9.5% of the sample.

Sample time point, as interpreted from the label and publication: about 28 days (+/-7) after the second vaccine dose. AZD1222 recipients with second doses at about 4 weeks or about 12 weeks were pooled, because spike-specific TCR depth and breadth did not differ between schedules. Vaccinee samples came from UK trials COV001 and COV002, including a single-blind randomized controlled phase 2/3 trial of AZD1222 (ChAdOx1 nCoV-19) in healthy adults. For TCRbeta chain sequencing, PBMC samples were collected from trial participants at day 0 and at day 28 after the second dose. Trimming costs V 3 bases and J 1 base, and their ends lie 4 bases apart. The CDR3 goes from the cysteine to the phenylalanine over 14 residues. Only CDR3 DNA remains: 42 bases, in frame from the first base. Reading the germline V gene gives CDR1 SGHAT and CDR2 FQNNGV.

Recombination connected TRBV11-2 to TRBJ2-6; the D gene lacks a confident call. The specimen was peripheral blood, collected 28 days after the second AZD1222 dose. The TCR comes from an adult who received the AZD1222 COVID-19 vaccine. The CDR3 reads CASSFLSGANVLTF. The DNA sequence is TGTGCCAGCAGCTTCTTGTCTGGGGCCAACGTCCTGACTTTC.